This TCR beta chain was captured in a study of OX40 agonist ivuxolimab in advanced cancers. TCRdb keeps only in-frame clones here, not all; method: immunoSEQ multiplex PCR. The data contain about 72,000 clones, around 90% of them singletons. This CDR3 has 16 residues. Germline CDR1 reads SQVTM; CDR2 reads ANQGSEA. Germline trimming cut 3 bases from V and 0 bases from J; bases unmatched to any gene: 2. The specimen was CD4+ or CD8+ T cells sorted from blood, collected in a trial of the OX40 agonist ivuxolimab. The rearrangement joins TRBV29-1 to TRBJ1-4; 12 nucleotides line up with TRBD1. The receptor's source is an adult with an advanced solid tumor such as melanoma, head and neck, liver or kidney cancer. The CDR3 DNA is TGCAGCGTTGAGGGGGACAGGGGGCCAACTAATGAAAAACTGTTTTTT. Its translation: CSVEGDRGPTNEKLFF.